This passage covers 15 T cell receptor beta chains from one sample sequenced in a study of cytomegalovirus exposure and HLA in healthy donors. Here immunoSEQ multiplex PCR was the method, and the copy in TCRdb shows in-frame clones only, minus some. The sample records about 60,000 clones, 96% being singletons. Specimen: PBMCs. The receptors derive from a young man in good health and CMV-seronegative.

This clone was seen just once. The genes are TRBV28 and TRBJ2-5, with D possibly matching TRBD1 (6 bases). The V end lost 5 bases, the J end lost 1 base, and 17 bases lay between the germline ends. The CDR3 loop spans 16 amino acids. Germline CDR1 reads MDHEN; CDR2 reads SYDVKM. Here the CDR3 reads CASSRGQLGLQETQYF. As DNA, the CDR3 is TGTGCCAGCAGTAGGGGACAATTAGGGCTCCAAGAGACCCAGTACTTC. The complete variable domain, with remaining parts taken from reference TRBV28 and TRBJ2-5, reads DVKVTQSSRYLVKRTGEKVFLECVQDMDHENMFWYRQDPGLGLRLIYFSYDVKMKEKGDIPEGYSVSREKKERFSLILESASTNQTSMYLCASSRGQLGLQETQYFGPGTRLLVL.

The chain recombines TRBV6-4 with TRBJ1-5; TRBD1 is a possible D gene (6 bases). Looked up from germline, CDR1 is MRHNA and CDR2 is SNTAGT. This CDR3 contains 14 residues. Trimming left V 2 bases short and J 7 bases short, with 12 bases between. CDR3 sequence reads: CASSDAAGVQPQHF. The CDR3, as DNA: TGTGCCAGCAGTGACGCTGCAGGGGTCCAGCCCCAGCATTTT.

J is TRBJ2-7 and V is TRBV6-6; D is unresolved. Germline V gene sequence: CDR1 MNHNY, CDR2 SVGAGI (reference sequence). The CDR3 extends over 12 amino acids. With 0 bases removed from V and 4 bases from J, the gap between germline ends came to 4 bases. CDR3 bases: TGTGCCAGCAGTTACTCGAGTTACGAGCAGTACTTC. Protein sequence: CASSYSSYEQYF.

The chain carries TRBV5-1 and TRBJ2-7; the match to TRBD2 covers 8 bases. The trim removed 2 bases at V and 4 bases at J, leaving 5 bases unmatched. The CDR3 loop spans 14 amino acids. CDR1 is SGHRS, CDR2 YFSETQ, per germline. For the CDR3, the DNA is TGCGCCAGCAGCTTTATCGGGAGGGTATACGAGCAGTACTTC. This sequence encodes CASSFIGRVYEQYF.

This chain joins TRBV7-2 and TRBJ2-3; the match to TRBD2 covers 7 bases. Trimming removed 5 bases from V and 0 bases from J; junction bases left unmatched: 8. The CDR3 sequence is 16 residues long. The germline V gene has CDR1 SGHTA and CDR2 FQGNSA. CDR3 DNA: TGTGCCAGCAGCCGGACCGGGACTACAAGCACAGATACGCAGTATTTT. The encoded protein is CASSRTGTTSTDTQYF. Full variable domain (remainder filled in from reference TRBV7-2 and TRBJ2-3): GAGVSQSPSNKVTEKGKDVELRCDPISGHTALYWYRQSLGQGLEFLIYFQGNSAPDKSGLPSDRFSAERTGGSVSTLTIQRTQQEDSAVYLCASSRTGTTSTDTQYFGPGTRLTVL.

This clone came up a few times. J is TRBJ2-7 and V is TRBV30; the match to TRBD2 covers 8 bases. Unmatched junction bases numbered 7, after V lost 3 bases and J lost 6 bases. This CDR3 spans 13 amino acids. The germline gives CDR1 GTSNPN, CDR2 SVGIG (reference sequence). In DNA, the CDR3 is TGTGCCTGGAGGCGAGCGGGAGTAGTCGAGCAGTACTTC. It yields the protein CAWRRAGVVEQYF.

The chain links TRBV28 to TRBJ2-6; unclear D gene. The CDR3 has 14 amino acids. The germline V gene has CDR1 MDHEN and CDR2 SYDVKM. Trimming cost V 5 bases and J 5 bases, with 10 bases left between them. The CDR3 bases are TGTGCCAGCAGTGTTCGTATCTGGGCCAACGTCCTGACTTTC. Its protein product is CASSVRIWANVLTF. Full variable domain (remainder filled in from reference TRBV28 and TRBJ2-6): DVKVTQSSRYLVKRTGEKVFLECVQDMDHENMFWYRQDPGLGLRLIYFSYDVKMKEKGDIPEGYSVSREKKERFSLILESASTNQTSMYLCASSVRIWANVLTFGAGSRLTVL.

The chain recombines TRBV9 with TRBJ2-5; TRBD2 agrees at 12 bases. Germline V CDR1 and CDR2: SGDLS, YYNGEE. V shed 0 bases, J shed 4 bases, and the junction held 4 bases outside the gene matches. This CDR3 has 16 residues. CDR3 DNA sequence: TGTGCCAGCAGCGTAGGGACTAGCGGGATAGGAGAGACCCAGTACTTC. Translation gives CASSVGTSGIGETQYF.

This clone was detected only once. V and J are TRBV19 and TRBJ2-2; no clear D gene. The V end lost 3 bases, the J end lost 7 bases, and 3 bases lay between the germline ends. Germline assignment: CDR1 LNHDA and CDR2 SQIVND (reference sequence). This CDR3 spans 11 amino acids. CDR3 DNA: TGTGCCAGTAGTATCAGCGGGGAGCTGTTTTTT. Translating gives CASSISGELFF. The full variable domain, its missing parts supplied by reference TRBV19 and TRBJ2-2, is DGGITQSPKYLFRKEGQNVTLSCEQNLNHDAMYWYRQDPGQGLRLIYYSQIVNDFQKGDIAEGYSVSREKKESFPLTVTSAQKNPTAFYLCASSISGELFFGEGSRLTVL.

The rearrangement joins TRBV7-9 to TRBJ1-2; 10 bases fit TRBD1. Germline loops: CDR1 SEHNR, CDR2 FQNEAQ (reference sequence). After removal of 1 base from V and 4 bases from J, the junction contained 6 bases not matched to a gene. The CDR3 contains 16 residues. CDR3 nucleotide sequence: TGTGCCAGCAGCTTAGTCCGGGACAGGGGCGCCTATGGCTACACCTTC. This translates into CASSLVRDRGAYGYTF.

The chain couples TRBV11-2 to TRBJ2-2; 11 positions match TRBD2. Germline CDR1 SGHAT, CDR2 FQNNGV. Unmatched junction bases numbered 5, after V lost 2 bases and J lost 6 bases. The CDR3 length is 16 residues. CDR3 sequence reads: CASSLRLAGSAGELFF. CDR3 DNA sequence: TGTGCCAGCAGCTTAAGACTAGCGGGATCGGCCGGGGAGCTGTTTTTT.

This sequence joins TRBV9 and TRBJ2-1, with D possibly matching TRBD2 (5 bases). CDR1 is SGDLS and CDR2 is YYNGEE in the germline V gene. V was clipped by 0 bases and J by 10 bases, with 20 bases between them. The CDR3 has 16 amino acids. The CDR3 nucleotides read TGTGCCAGCAGCGTAGAAGCGGATCTGTGGGGAAGGGAGCAGTTCTTC. Translated: CASSVEADLWGREQFF.

The count of this clone is one. The chain recombines TRBV6-1 with TRBJ1-5; D ambiguous. The V and J ends lost 2 bases and 5 bases respectively, with 16 bases between them. The CDR3 consists of 16 residues. Germline V gives CDR1 MNHNS, CDR2 SASEGT. CDR3: CASSEYGGGYHQPQHF. Written as DNA, the CDR3 is TGTGCCAGCAGTGAATATGGAGGCGGCTACCATCAGCCCCAGCATTTT.

J is TRBJ2-1 and V is TRBV11-3, with 12 nucleotides matching TRBD2. The CDR3 is 14 amino acids. With V trimmed by 4 bases and J by 6 bases, 1 base remained unmatched. Germline V CDR1 and CDR2: SGHNT, YENEEA. CDR3 protein: CASSSSGRGNEQFF. CDR3 in DNA: TGTGCCAGCAGCTCTAGCGGGAGGGGCAATGAGCAGTTCTTC. The variable domain in full, with the rest retrieved from reference TRBV11-3 and TRBJ2-1, is EAGVVQSPRYKIIEKKQPVAFWCNPISGHNTLYWYLQNLGQGPELLIRYENEEAVDDSQLPKDRFSAERLKGVDSTLKIQPAELGDSAVYLCASSSSGRGNEQFFGPGTRLTVL.

The rearrangement uses TRBV5-6 and TRBJ2-1; 7 bases match TRBD2. The J segment lost 2 bases and the V segment lost 4 bases, leaving 0 bases of the junction unmatched. The CDR3 covers 13 residues. Germline V CDR1 and CDR2: SGHDT, YYEEEE. CDR3 sequence: CASSREAYNEQFF. In DNA form, the CDR3 reads TGTGCCAGCAGCCGGGAGGCCTACAATGAGCAGTTCTTC.